This is a list of T cell receptor beta chains from one sample in a study of Ad26.COV2.S vaccination and SARS-CoV-2 variants. Method: immunoSEQ multiplex PCR; TCRdb's copy keeps in-frame clones and lacks some. The sample shows 350,000 to 600,000 clones, roughly nine tenths of them seen only once. The sample consisted of peripheral blood, taken in a trial of Ad26.COV2.S vaccine versus placebo. The source is a person between 18 and 65 years old who received the Ad26.COV2.S COVID-19 vaccine or a placebo. Both conserved end residues are part of each CDR3. Only some rows state a clone size, as once, few, many or a class for expanded clones.

>15|TRBV6-6|TRBJ1-3|NA
CASSYRPPKGNTIYF
>15|TRBV7-2|TRBJ2-5|NA
CASRIMTGSQETQYF
>11|TRBV6-5|TRBJ2-4|NA
CASSQGGRQYF
>19|TRBV7-3|TRBJ2-3|NA
CASSPHGSASGGRTDTQYF
>15|TRBV6-6|TRBJ2-1|NA
CASRNDRSSYNEQFF
>14|TRBV7-3|TRBJ2-2|few
CASSLTGNTGELFF
>15|TRBV28|TRBJ2-5|NA
CASSSTIFRLETQYF
>18|TRBV3-1/TRBV3-2|TRBJ1-4|NA
CASSQRIGGQGLNEKLFF
>16|TRBV7-2|TRBJ2-1|NA
CASSRTTGGALIEQFF
>14|TRBV15|TRBJ1-1|NA
CATAQGRMNTEAFF